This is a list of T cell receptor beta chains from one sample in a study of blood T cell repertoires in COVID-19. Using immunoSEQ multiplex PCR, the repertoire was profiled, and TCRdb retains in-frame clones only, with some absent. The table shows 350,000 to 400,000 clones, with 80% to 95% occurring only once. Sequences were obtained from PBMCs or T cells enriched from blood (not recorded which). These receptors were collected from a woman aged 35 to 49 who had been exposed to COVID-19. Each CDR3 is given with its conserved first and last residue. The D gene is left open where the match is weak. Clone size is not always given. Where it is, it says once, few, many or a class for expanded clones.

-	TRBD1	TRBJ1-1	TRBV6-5	TGTGCCAGCAGGAGACGGACAGGGCGGAACACTGAAGCTTTCTTT	CASRRRTGRNTEAFF
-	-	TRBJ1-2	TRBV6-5	TGTGCCACCCAACCCCCAGCTAGTGGCAACTATGGCTACACCTTC	CATQPPASGNYGYTF
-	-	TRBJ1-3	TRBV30	TGTGCCTGGACAGGGGCGGGAAACACCATATATTTT	CAWTGAGNTIYF
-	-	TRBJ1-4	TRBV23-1	TGCGCCAGCAGTCGTGGGGCGACTAATGAAAAACTGTTTTTT	CASSRGATNEKLFF
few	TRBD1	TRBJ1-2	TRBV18	TGTGCCAGCTCACCATTGCAGGGGGCGGACTATGGCTACACCTTC	CASSPLQGADYGYTF
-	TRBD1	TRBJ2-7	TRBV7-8	TGTGCCAGCAGCTTACCAAAAATGAGGGGGTACAGGGACAGGGAAGACAACGAGCAGTACTTC	CASSLPKMRGYRDREDNEQYF
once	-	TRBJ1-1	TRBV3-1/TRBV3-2	TGTGCCAGCAGCCTTAAAATAAACACTGAAGCTTTCTTT	CASSLKINTEAFF
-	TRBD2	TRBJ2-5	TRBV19	TGTGCCAGTAGTAAAGAACGACTAGCCGAAACCGGGGAGACCCAGTACTTC	CASSKERLAETGETQYF
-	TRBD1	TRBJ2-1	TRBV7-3	TGTGCCAGCAGCTCGACAGGGTCCAATGAGCAGTTCTTC	CASSSTGSNEQFF
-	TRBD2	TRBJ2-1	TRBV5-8	TGTGCCAGCAGATTGACGGGGGGACCTAGGAATGAGCAGTTCTTC	CASRLTGGPRNEQFF
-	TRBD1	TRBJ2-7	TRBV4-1	TGCGCCAGCAGCCGGGGGACAGGATATAGCTCCTACGAGCAGTACTTC	CASSRGTGYSSYEQYF
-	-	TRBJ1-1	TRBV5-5	TGTGCCAGTAATACAGTGAACACTGAAGCTTTCTTT	CASNTVNTEAFF
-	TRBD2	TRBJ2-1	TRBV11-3	TGTGCCAGCAGCTTAGGGGGACTAGCGGGAGGACAAACCAATGAGCAGTTCTTC	CASSLGGLAGGQTNEQFF
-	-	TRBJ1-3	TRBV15	TGTGCCACCAGCAACCAAGCCGGTACGCTCCATGGAAACACCATATATTTT	CATSNQAGTLHGNTIYF
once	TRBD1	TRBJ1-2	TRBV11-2	TGTGCCAGCAGCTTTGACAGGGCCTATGGCTACACCTTC	CASSFDRAYGYTF
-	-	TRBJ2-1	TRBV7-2	TGTGCCAGCAGTACTAGGAGCTACAATGAGCAGTTCTTC	CASSTRSYNEQFF
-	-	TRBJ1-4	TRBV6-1	TGTGCCAGCAGTGATGGGGCCCCCCGACGCCTGTTTTTT	CASSDGAPRRLFF
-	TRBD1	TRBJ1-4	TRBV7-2	TGTGCCAGCAGCTTAAACCGGGACAGACTTTATGAAAAACTGTTTTTT	CASSLNRDRLYEKLFF
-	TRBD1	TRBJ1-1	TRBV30	TGTGCCTGTACAGGGGTTCGGACTGAAGCTTTCTTT	CACTGVRTEAFF
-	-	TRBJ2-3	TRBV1	TGCACCAGCAGCCAAGGGCGGGAGGCCCGAGAAGATACGCAGTATTTT	CTSSQGREAREDTQYF
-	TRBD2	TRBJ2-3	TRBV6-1	TGTGCCAGCAGTGTGACTAGCGGGGGGATCACAGATACGCAGTATTTT	CASSVTSGGITDTQYF